The 31 T cell receptor beta chains listed next were all sequenced from one sample in a study of blood T cell repertoires in COVID-19. Clones were read by immunoSEQ multiplex PCR, and TCRdb kept only the in-frame ones, dropping some. The profile covers some 400,000 clones, with 80% to 90% appearing a single time and around 1.1% taken by the ten largest. The specimen was PBMCs or T cells enriched from blood (not recorded which). The receptors stem from a man aged 25 to 40 who had recovered from COVID-19.

V is TRBV28 and J is TRBJ2-7, with D tentatively TRBD2 (5 bases). Trimming shortened V by 5 bases and J by 1 base, and 15 bases separated the two germline ends. Per germline, CDR1 MDHEN and CDR2 SYDVKM. The CDR3 loop spans 15 amino acids. CDR3 protein: CASSLAAERSYEQYF. In DNA, the CDR3 is TGTGCCAGCAGTCTCGCGGCTGAGCGGTCCTACGAGCAGTACTTC.

CDR3 sequence (DNA): TGTGCCAGCAGCTTAAGTCGGGGGTATACTGAAGCTTTCTTT. Translated: CASSLSRGYTEAFF. The chain joins TRBV7-2 to TRBJ1-1; D may be TRBD1 (5 bases). The germline V gene encodes CDR1 SGHTA and CDR2 FQGNSA. V was cut by 2 bases and J by 5 bases, with 12 bases left in between. CDR3 length: 14 residues. Using reference TRBV7-2 and TRBJ1-1 for the parts outside the CDR3, the full variable domain is GAGVSQSPSNKVTEKGKDVELRCDPISGHTALYWYRQSLGQGLEFLIYFQGNSAPDKSGLPSDRFSAERTGGSVSTLTIQRTQQEDSAVYLCASSLSRGYTEAFFGQGTRLTVV.

The J gene is TRBJ1-2, the V gene TRBV28, with D perhaps TRBD1 (6 bases). Trimming cost V 3 bases and J 2 bases, with 7 bases left between them. The CDR3 is made up of 13 amino acids. Germline V gene sequence: CDR1 MDHEN, CDR2 SYDVKM. The CDR3 region is CASSFGQNYGYTF. CDR3 bases: TGTGCCAGCAGTTTCGGACAGAACTATGGCTACACCTTC.

A single count supports this clone. The CDR3 is CASSLGTAGSNQPQHF. CDR3 nucleotide sequence: TGTGCCAGCAGCTTAGGCACAGCGGGGTCCAATCAGCCCCAGCATTTT. The chain recombines TRBV7-6 with TRBJ1-5; D uncertain. There are 16 residues in the CDR3. V gave up 1 base and J gave up 3 bases, with 13 bases separating them. Germline V gene lookup returns CDR1 SGHVS and CDR2 FNYEAQ. The full variable domain, completed using reference TRBV7-6 and TRBJ1-5, is GAGVSQSPRYKVTKRGQDVALRCDPISGHVSLYWYRQALGQGPEFLTYFNYEAQQDKSGLPNDRFSAERPEGSISTLTIQRTEQRDSAMYRCASSLGTAGSNQPQHFGDGTRLSIL.

V gene TRBV30 combines with J gene TRBJ1-2; D not resolved. Germline V gene sequence: CDR1 GTSNPN, CDR2 SVGIG (reference sequence). CDR3 length equals 13 residues. The CDR3 coding sequence is TGTGCTACCTTCCTAGGTGGTTACAATGGCTACACCTTC. It yields the protein CATFLGGYNGYTF.

The chain couples TRBV4-1 to TRBJ2-7, with 7 bases that match TRBD1. Germline CDR1 MGHRA, CDR2 YSYEKL. CDR3 length equals 14 residues. J lost 2 bases, V lost 4 bases, and 5 bases had no gene match. The CDR3 DNA is TGCGCCAGCAGCCTAGAGGGGGCAGCCTACGAGCAGTACTTC. It is translated as CASSLEGAAYEQYF.

CDR3: CASSLGAGVADTQYF. The CDR3 DNA reads as TGTGCCAGCAGTTTAGGAGCGGGAGTCGCAGATACGCAGTATTTT. The chain employs TRBV28 and TRBJ2-3, with 8 nucleotides matching TRBD2. Germline CDR1 and CDR2: MDHEN and SYDVKM. The CDR3 is 15 residues long. The V segment lost 2 bases and the J segment 4 bases; nucleotides outside the gene matches: 5.

V usage is TRBV28 and J usage is TRBJ1-2; maybe TRBD1 (6 bases). With 6 bases removed from V and 2 bases from J, the gap between germline ends came to 16 bases. CDR1 and CDR2 (germline): MDHEN, SYDVKM. This CDR3 contains 15 residues. CDR3 sequence reads: CASSPVWDINYGYTF. For the CDR3, the DNA is TGTGCCAGCAGCCCCGTTTGGGACATCAACTATGGCTACACCTTC.

The chain couples TRBV5-5 to TRBJ1-1, with 10 positions matching TRBD1. The CDR3 is made up of 16 amino acids. The V segment lost 3 bases and the J segment 3 bases; nucleotides outside the gene matches: 8. Germline CDR1 reads SGHKS; CDR2 reads YYEKEE (reference sequence). The DNA for the CDR3 is TGTGCCAGCAGCTCTTACCCCGGGACAGGGGACACTGAAGCTTTCTTT. Amino acid sequence: CASSSYPGTGDTEAFF.

This sequence joins TRBV3-1 (or the pseudogene TRBV3-2) and TRBJ2-1; D is unclear. V shed 3 bases and J shed 10 bases, with 13 bases lying between them. Germline lookup yields CDR1 LGHDT and CDR2 YNNKEL (reference sequence). The CDR3 is made up of 13 amino acids. CDR3 sequence reads: CASSQVSEVEQFF. CDR3 coding DNA: TGTGCCAGCAGCCAGGTGAGTGAAGTGGAGCAGTTCTTC.

The chain joins TRBV19 to TRBJ1-3; possibly TRBD1 for D (5 bases). Germline assignment: CDR1 LNHDA and CDR2 SQIVND (reference sequence). This CDR3 has 15 amino acids. Trimming took off 7 bases at V and 2 bases at J, with 15 bases between the two ends. The CDR3, as DNA: TGTGCCAGTAAAACCGGGGGGGGAGCTGGAAACACCATATATTTT. This codes for CASKTGGGAGNTIYF.

The chain recombines TRBV28 with TRBJ2-3, with 10 bases identical to TRBD2. Germline V gene sequence: CDR1 MDHEN, CDR2 SYDVKM. CDR3 length: 15 amino acids. V was clipped by 6 bases and J by 4 bases; unmatched bases: 7. DNA for the CDR3: TGTGCCAGCAGCAGTGCTAGCGGGAGTTCAGATACGCAGTATTTT. Residues: CASSSASGSSDTQYF.

CDR3 sequence: CASSLGTVATNEKLFF. The CDR3 DNA follows: TGTGCCAGCAGTCTCGGGACAGTTGCAACTAATGAAAAACTGTTTTTT. V usage is TRBV27 and J usage is TRBJ1-4; 7 positions match TRBD1. Germline CDR1 and CDR2: MNHEY and SMNVEV (reference sequence). V shed 5 bases and J 0 bases; nucleotides not matched to a gene: 6. CDR3 length: 16 residues.

Ten or more counts support this clone. The chain couples TRBV3-1 (or the pseudogene TRBV3-2) to TRBJ1-6, with TRBD1 as a possible D gene (5 bases). Germline V CDR1 and CDR2: LGHDT, YNNKEL (reference sequence). Trimming took off 6 bases at V and 5 bases at J, with 14 bases between the two ends. The CDR3 is made up of 15 amino acids. Here the CDR3 reads CASSLTGGDNSPLHF. The CDR3 nucleotides read TGTGCCAGCAGTCTCACAGGTGGGGATAATTCACCCCTCCACTTT.

This chain connects TRBV4-2 to TRBJ2-1; perhaps TRBD2 as D (5 bases). Germline V CDR1 and CDR2: LGHNA, YNFKEQ. V lost 4 bases, J lost 7 bases, and 14 bases lay in between. The CDR3 is 14 amino acids. The CDR3 DNA reads as TGTGCCAGCAGCCGCACGGAGGTCGGGAATGAGCAGTTCTTC. It translates to CASSRTEVGNEQFF.

The chain links TRBV28 to TRBJ1-2, with 8 bases lining up with TRBD1. The V segment lost 4 bases and the J segment 5 bases; nucleotides outside the gene matches: 6. The CDR3 has 14 residues. CDR1 MDHEN and CDR2 SYDVKM come from the germline V gene. The CDR3 protein is CASSSGQGAYGYTF. CDR3 DNA: TGTGCCAGCAGTTCCGGACAGGGAGCTTATGGCTACACCTTC.

V and J are TRBV3-1 (or the pseudogene TRBV3-2) and TRBJ1-1, with a weak D call TRBD1 (5 bases). V lost 2 bases, J lost 5 bases, and 9 bases lay in between. The length of the CDR3 is 13 residues. CDR1 is LGHDT, CDR2 YNNKEL, per germline (reference sequence). The CDR3 DNA reads TGTGCCAGCAGCCAATACGGGGGTACTGAAGCTTTCTTT. It translates to CASSQYGGTEAFF.

CDR3 loop: CASRVSRYEQFF. CDR3 in DNA: TGTGCCAGCAGAGTGTCTAGGTATGAGCAGTTCTTC. This chain connects TRBV12-3 or TRBV12-4 to TRBJ2-1, with D uncertain. Trimming stripped 6 bases from V and 8 bases from J, with 11 bases between. The CDR3 contains 12 residues.

This clone was seen a single time. The chain is built from TRBV9 and TRBJ2-7; TRBD1 matches 7 bases. The CDR3 runs to 15 residues. Germline V gives CDR1 SGDLS, CDR2 YYNGEE. The V segment lost 0 bases and the J segment 1 base; nucleotides outside the gene matches: 4. The CDR3 nucleotides read TGTGCCAGCAGCGTAGGAGGGACAGATTCCTACGAGCAGTACTTC. Its protein is CASSVGGTDSYEQYF. The variable domain in full, with the rest retrieved from reference TRBV9 and TRBJ2-7, is DSGVTQTPKHLITATGQRVTLRCSPRSGDLSVYWYQQSLDQGLQFLIQYYNGEERAKGNILERFSAQQFPDLHSELNLSSLELGDSALYFCASSVGGTDSYEQYFGPGTRLTVT.

The chain has TRBV7-3 and TRBJ1-1; the match to TRBD1 covers 9 bases. Germline assignment: CDR1 SGHTA and CDR2 FQGTGA. V shed 4 bases, J shed 4 bases, and the junction held 13 bases outside the gene matches. The CDR3 has 17 residues. The CDR3 DNA follows: TGTGCCAGCAGCTACCCTAGGGACAGGGAGTCCTGCACTGAAGCTTTCTTT. Amino acids: CASSYPRDRESCTEAFF.

This chain uses TRBV7-6 with TRBJ1-3; possibly TRBD1 for D (5 bases). Germline CDR1 SGHVS, CDR2 FNYEAQ. CDR3 length: 16 amino acids. Trimming took off 1 base at V and 3 bases at J, with 13 bases between the two ends. The CDR3 protein is CASSLVAGLSGNTIYF. Here the CDR3 DNA reads TGTGCCAGCAGCTTAGTGGCGGGACTGAGTGGAAACACCATATATTTT. The variable domain in full, completed from reference TRBV7-6 and TRBJ1-3, reads GAGVSQSPRYKVTKRGQDVALRCDPISGHVSLYWYRQALGQGPEFLTYFNYEAQQDKSGLPNDRFSAERPEGSISTLTIQRTEQRDSAMYRCASSLVAGLSGNTIYFGEGSWLTVV.

This clone was observed a few times. This chain uses TRBV5-5 with TRBJ1-1; D not resolved. There are 13 residues in the CDR3. V lost 0 bases to trimming and J lost 7 bases, with 10 bases between them. Germline CDR1 and CDR2: SGHKS and YYEKEE (reference sequence). This chain's CDR3 is CASSLVFVGEAFF. DNA for the CDR3: TGTGCCAGCAGCTTGGTGTTCGTCGGTGAAGCTTTCTTT.

This chain joins TRBV5-1 and TRBJ2-3; 10 bases line up with TRBD1. CDR3 length equals 16 residues. V shed 6 bases, J shed 1 base, and the junction held 8 bases outside the gene matches. Per the germline V gene, CDR1 is SGHRS and CDR2 is YFSETQ. The DNA for the CDR3 is TGCGCCAGCACAATCCTCGGACAGGGGGGCACAGATACGCAGTATTTT. Protein: CASTILGQGGTDTQYF.

The chain is built from TRBV28 and TRBJ2-7, with D perhaps TRBD2 (6 bases). The germline V gene has CDR1 MDHEN and CDR2 SYDVKM. This CDR3 has 14 residues. V lost 7 bases to trimming and J lost 0 bases, with 13 bases between them. The CDR3: CASTDGGISYEQYF. The DNA of the CDR3 is TGTGCCAGCACCGATGGAGGGATCTCCTACGAGCAGTACTTC.

V usage is TRBV15 and J usage is TRBJ1-4; tentatively, D is TRBD1 (5 bases). Between the trimmed V and J ends, which lost 5 bases and 8 bases, there was a span of 15 bases. From germline, CDR1 is LNHNV and CDR2 YYDKDF (reference sequence). The CDR3 extends over 14 amino acids. CDR3 protein: CATSPRQGGEKLFF. CDR3 bases: TGTGCCACCAGCCCCCGCCAGGGTGGGGAAAAACTGTTTTTT.

The chain has TRBV18 and TRBJ2-7; possible D gene TRBD1, 5 bases. The CDR3 covers 16 residues. The V end lost 2 bases, the J end lost 3 bases, and 17 bases lay between the germline ends. Germline V gene sequence: CDR1 KGHSH, CDR2 LQKENI. CDR3 in amino acids: CASSPFQSSGLYEQYF. CDR3 DNA: TGTGCCAGCTCACCATTTCAGAGCTCAGGGCTCTACGAGCAGTACTTC.

The chain links TRBV19 to TRBJ1-2; the D gene is possibly TRBD1 (6 bases). Germline V lookup: CDR1 LNHDA, CDR2 SQIVND (reference sequence). V gave up 7 bases and J gave up 13 bases, with 25 bases separating them. The CDR3 contains 14 residues. CDR3 amino acids: CASTTTGRVGSCTF. In DNA form, the CDR3 reads TGTGCCAGTACGACCACAGGGAGGGTGGGAAGCTGCACCTTC.

The rearrangement links TRBV12-1 to TRBJ2-6; no check of the table's D call, TRBD1, against the DNA was made. TRBV12-1 is an annotated pseudogene. The CDR3 extends over 18 amino acids. This CDR3 is CASSPRDRGLVGANVLTF. The CDR3 coding sequence is TGTGCCAGCAGCCCCCGGGACAGGGGGCTTGTTGGGGCCAACGTCCTGACTTTC.

The chain links TRBV19 to TRBJ1-1; a possible D gene is TRBD1 (6 bases). The CDR3 sequence is 12 residues long. Trimming shortened V by 4 bases and J by 8 bases, and 11 bases separated the two germline ends. Germline CDR1 is LNHDA and CDR2 is SQIVND (reference sequence). The CDR3: CASSRQQGEAFF. The CDR3 region has the DNA TGTGCCAGTAGTAGGCAGCAGGGGGAAGCTTTCTTT.

The J gene is TRBJ1-2, the V gene TRBV4-1; TRBD1 is a possible D gene (5 bases). The CDR3 loop spans 14 amino acids. Trimming took off 0 bases at V and 5 bases at J, with 10 bases between the two ends. Germline V CDR1 and CDR2: MGHRA, YSYEKL. The CDR3 reads CASSQEAGLYGYTF. The CDR3 DNA sequence: TGCGCCAGCAGCCAAGAGGCAGGGCTATATGGCTACACCTTC.

This chain joins TRBV9 and TRBJ1-4; TRBD1 aligns across 8 bases. This CDR3 spans 16 amino acids. Germline values: CDR1 SGDLS, CDR2 YYNGEE. The J segment lost 8 bases and the V segment lost 2 bases, leaving 11 bases of the junction unmatched. CDR3: CASSVGHGQGGEKLFF. The CDR3 DNA is TGTGCCAGCAGCGTCGGGCACGGACAGGGTGGGGAAAAACTGTTTTTT.